This TCR beta chain is from a study of shared clonotypes between healthy human individuals. This clone was counted a single time. The V segment lost 5 bases and the J segment 0 bases; nucleotides outside the gene matches: 4. The CDR3 runs to 15 residues. Germline CDR1 reads SGHVS; CDR2 reads FQNEAQ. The data were produced by immunoSEQ multiplex PCR, yet TCRdb's version contains in-frame clones alone and is incomplete. The table has some 2,500,000 clones, 93% seen once. This chain links TRBV7-8 with TRBJ2-1, with 7 bases lining up with TRBD1. The receptor comes from a man in his late teens or twenties in good health. Some clones in this sample may be carry-over from other donors' samples. Material: naive CD4+ T cells from PBMCs. Subset indicated: CD45RA+ positively selected. The CDR3 here is CASSPDRDSYNEQFF. CDR3 nucleotide sequence: TGTGCCAGCAGCCCTGACAGGGACTCCTACAATGAGCAGTTCTTC.